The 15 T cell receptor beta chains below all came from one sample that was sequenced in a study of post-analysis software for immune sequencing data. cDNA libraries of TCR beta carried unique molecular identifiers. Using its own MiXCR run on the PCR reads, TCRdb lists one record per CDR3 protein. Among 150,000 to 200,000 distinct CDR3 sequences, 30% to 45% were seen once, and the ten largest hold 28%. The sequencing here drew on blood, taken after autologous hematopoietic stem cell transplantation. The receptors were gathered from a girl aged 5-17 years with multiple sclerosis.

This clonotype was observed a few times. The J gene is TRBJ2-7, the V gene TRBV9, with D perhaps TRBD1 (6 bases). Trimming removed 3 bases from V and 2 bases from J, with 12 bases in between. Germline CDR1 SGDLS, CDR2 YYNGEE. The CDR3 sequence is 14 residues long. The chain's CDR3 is CASSEQGLAYEQYF. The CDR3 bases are TGTGCCAGCAGCGAACAGGGTCTTGCCTACGAGCAGTACTTC.

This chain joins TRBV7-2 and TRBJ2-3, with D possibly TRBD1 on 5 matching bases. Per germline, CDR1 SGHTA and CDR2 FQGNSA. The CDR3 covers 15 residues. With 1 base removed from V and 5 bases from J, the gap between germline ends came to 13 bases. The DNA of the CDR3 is TGTGCCAGCAGCTTAGAGGGCAGGGAAAGAGATACGCAGTATTTT. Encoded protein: CASSLEGRERDTQYF.

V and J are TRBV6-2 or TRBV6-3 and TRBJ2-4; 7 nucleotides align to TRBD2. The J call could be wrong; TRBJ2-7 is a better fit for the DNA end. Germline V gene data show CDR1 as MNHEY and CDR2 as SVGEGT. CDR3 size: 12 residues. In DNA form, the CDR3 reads TGTGCCAGCAGGCTCAGGGAGGGCGAGCAGTACTTC. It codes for CASRLREGEQYF.

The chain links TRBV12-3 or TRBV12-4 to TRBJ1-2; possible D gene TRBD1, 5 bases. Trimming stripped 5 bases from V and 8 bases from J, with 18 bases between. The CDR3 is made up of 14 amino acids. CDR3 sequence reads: CASSPQGNSGGYTF. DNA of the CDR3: TGTGCCAGCAGTCCCCAGGGAAACTCCGGCGGCTACACCTTC.

The CDR3 coding sequence is TGTGCCAGCTCGGGAAAGTTGTCAGATACGCAGTATTTT. Amino acids: CASSGKLSDTQYF. The gene calls are TRBV13 and TRBJ2-3; D is perhaps TRBD2 (5 bases). The length of the CDR3 is 13 residues. Germline V lookup: CDR1 PRHDT, CDR2 FYEKMQ (reference sequence). With 8 bases removed from V and 4 bases from J, the gap between germline ends came to 13 bases. The full variable domain, its missing parts supplied by reference TRBV13 and TRBJ2-3, is AAGVIQSPRHLIKEKRETATLKCYPIPRHDTVYWYQQGPGQDPQFLISFYEKMQSDKGSIPDRFSAQQFSDYHSELNMSSLELGDSALYFCASSGKLSDTQYFGPGTRLTVL.

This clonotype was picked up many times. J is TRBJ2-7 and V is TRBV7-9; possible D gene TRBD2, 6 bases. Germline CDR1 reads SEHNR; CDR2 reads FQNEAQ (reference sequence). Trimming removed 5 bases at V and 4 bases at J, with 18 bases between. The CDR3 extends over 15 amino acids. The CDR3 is CASSREGGPGYEQYF. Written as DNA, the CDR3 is TGTGCCAGCAGCAGAGAAGGAGGGCCGGGGTACGAGCAGTACTTC. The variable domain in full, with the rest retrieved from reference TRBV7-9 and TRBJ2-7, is DTGVSQNPRHKITKRGQNVTFRCDPISEHNRLYWYRQTLGQGPEFLTYFQNEAQLEKSRLLSDRFSAERPKGSFSTLEIQRTEQGDSAMYLCASSREGGPGYEQYFGPGTRLTVT.

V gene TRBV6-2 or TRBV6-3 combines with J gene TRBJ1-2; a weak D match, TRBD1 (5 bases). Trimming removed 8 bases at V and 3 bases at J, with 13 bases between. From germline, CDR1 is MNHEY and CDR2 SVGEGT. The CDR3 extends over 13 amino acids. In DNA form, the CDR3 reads TGTGCCAGCTCCACAGGTTGGGACTATGGCTACACCTTC. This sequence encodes CASSTGWDYGYTF.

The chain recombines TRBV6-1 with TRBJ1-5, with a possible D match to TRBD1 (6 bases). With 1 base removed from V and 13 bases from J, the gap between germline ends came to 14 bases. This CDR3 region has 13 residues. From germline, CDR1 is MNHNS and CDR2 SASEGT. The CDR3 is CASSEVGQGSQHF. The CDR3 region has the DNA TGTGCCAGCAGTGAAGTTGGCCAGGGGAGTCAGCATTTT.

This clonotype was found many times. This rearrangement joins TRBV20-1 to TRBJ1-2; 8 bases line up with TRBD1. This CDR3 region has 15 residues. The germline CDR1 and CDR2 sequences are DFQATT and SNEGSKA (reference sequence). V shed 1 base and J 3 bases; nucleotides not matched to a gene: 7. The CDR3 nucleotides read TGCAGTGCTAGAGTGCCAGGGGGCTATGACTATGGCTACACCTTC. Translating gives CSARVPGGYDYGYTF.

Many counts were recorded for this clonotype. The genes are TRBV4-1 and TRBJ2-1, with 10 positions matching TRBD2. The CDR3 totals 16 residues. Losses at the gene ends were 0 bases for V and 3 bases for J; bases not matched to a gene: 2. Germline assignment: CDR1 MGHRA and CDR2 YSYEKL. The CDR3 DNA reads TGCGCCAGCAGCCAAGAAGGGACTAGCGACTACAATGAGCAGTTCTTC. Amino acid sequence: CASSQEGTSDYNEQFF.

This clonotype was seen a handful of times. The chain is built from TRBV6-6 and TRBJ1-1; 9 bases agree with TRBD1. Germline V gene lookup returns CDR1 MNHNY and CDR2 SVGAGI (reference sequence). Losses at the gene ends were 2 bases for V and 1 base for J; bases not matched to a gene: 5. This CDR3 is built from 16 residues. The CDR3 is CASSYLTGGGNTEAFF. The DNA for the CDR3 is TGTGCCAGCAGTTACCTGACAGGGGGGGGGAACACTGAAGCTTTCTTT.

CDR3 coding DNA: TGTGCCAGCAGCTTAGATGGCTACACCTTC. Protein sequence: CASSLDGYTF. The chain links TRBV7-3 to TRBJ1-2; D gene ambiguous. The CDR3 has 10 amino acids. Trimming took 2 bases from V and 6 from J, leaving 1 base between them. Germline CDR1 reads SGHTA; CDR2 reads FQGTGA.

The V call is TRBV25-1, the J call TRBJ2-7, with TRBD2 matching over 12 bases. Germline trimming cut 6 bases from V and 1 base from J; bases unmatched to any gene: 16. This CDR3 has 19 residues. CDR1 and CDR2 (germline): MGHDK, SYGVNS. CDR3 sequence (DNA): TGTGCCAGCAGACTCAAGCTACGACTAGCGGGAGCTCTATCCTACGAGCAGTACTTC. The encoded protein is CASRLKLRLAGALSYEQYF.

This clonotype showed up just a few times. CDR3 nucleotides: TGTGCCTGGAGTAAGGGGGGCGGGCAGCCCCAGCATTTT. Residues: CAWSKGGGQPQHF. The gene calls are TRBV30 and TRBJ1-5; TRBD1 is a possible D gene (6 bases). CDR1 is GTSNPN, CDR2 SVGIG, per germline (reference sequence). V lost 2 bases to trimming and J lost 7 bases, with 12 bases between them. The CDR3 sequence is 13 residues long.

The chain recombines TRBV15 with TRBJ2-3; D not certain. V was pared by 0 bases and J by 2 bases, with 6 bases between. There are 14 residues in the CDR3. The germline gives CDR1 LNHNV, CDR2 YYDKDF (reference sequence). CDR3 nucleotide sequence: TGTGCCACCAGCAGAGACTACTACACAGATACGCAGTATTTT. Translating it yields CATSRDYYTDTQYF. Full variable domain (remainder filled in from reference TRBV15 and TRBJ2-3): DAMVIQNPRYQVTQFGKPVTLSCSQTLNHNVMYWYQQKSSQAPKLLFHYYDKDFNNEADTPDNFQSRRPNTSFCFLDIRSPGLGDTAMYLCATSRDYYTDTQYFGPGTRLTVL.